The sequence of this TCR beta chain was determined in a study of blood T cell repertoires in COVID-19 (dated by TCRdb to the early 2020s). For the wider study: The collaborator samples originated in the United States, Italy and Spain and spanned the acute and convalescent phases of COVID-19. The prospective study material was composed of cDNA or gDNA derived from T cells, B-cell-depleted T cells, or PBMCs. Deeply sampled blood TCRbeta repertoires from subjects exposed to, actively infected with, or recovered from COVID-19 were included in the dataset. A freely available public database, intended as a resource for researchers studying the immune response to SARS-CoV-2, is where the repertoires were released. The samples were drawn from the first 160 participants of the ongoing ImmuneRACE study and from 950 to 1,500 subjects provided by 6 global collaborators. Sample metadata almost always included a de-identified subject ID, COVID-19 status, age in years and sex. HLA class I and class II types, where available, came from metadata supplied by the sample provider rather than from assay-based typing.

Comment on this clone: Its antigen is not yet known. The input lacks base qualities; no much larger clone sits a single base away.

Each collaborating institution followed its own protocols to collect whole blood in K2EDTA tubes. Collaborator samples were shipped for TCRbeta analysis as frozen whole blood, isolated PBMCs, or DNA extracted from either sample type. Study-wide conclusions, independent of this receptor: How much clinical and demographic metadata was included differed by source and by participant, and the metadata was provided uncurated.

The immunoSEQ Assay, a bias-controlled multiplex PCR, was used to amplify TCRbeta CDR3 regions from genomic DNA. On the study's bioinformatics: Within the assay, amplification of reference gene primers was used to estimate how many nucleated cells each sample contained. To quantify the absolute abundance of each unique TCRbeta CDR3 rearrangement, sequence reads were collapsed and filtered. Productive Simpson clonality was computed per sample as the square root of Simpson's diversity index over productive rearrangements. What TCRdb holds here is the immuneACCESS table cut down to in-frame rearrangements. Part of the clones is not present; checked against another copy, under half of the missing clones reflect an unresolved V gene, and the others are unexplained. Clonal size and the V and J genes are those of that table, whereas D and trimming came from the DNA. The sample table contains about 50,000 clones; only one count was recorded for approximately 90% of them. The top ten constitute 6.2% of the sample.

Sequencing used peripheral blood. The receptor was derived from a man aged 35-49 years with acute or convalescent COVID-19.

The CDR3 amino acid sequence is: CASSKICIFYEQYF. The DNA reads as follows: TGTGCCAGCAGCAAAATATGTATCTTCTACGAGCAGTACTTC. The sequence joins TRBV21-1 to TRBJ2-7; TRBD2, the table's D call, lacks a check against the DNA. TRBV21-1 is designated a pseudogene. The CDR3 goes from the cysteine to the phenylalanine over 14 residues. The read is trimmed to its CDR3 DNA, 42 bases read in frame from base 1.